This T cell receptor (beta chain) was identified in a study of blood T cells in healthy people across ages. Primed by a sample-barcoded 5' primer and a J-beta primer mix, a second PCR proceeded for 7 to 11 cycles. A single record per CDR3 protein comes from TCRdb applying MiXCR to the 5' RACE reads. The sample includes about 770,000 distinct CDR3 sequences, roughly 44% seen only once; the top ten take approximately 19%. There are a few counts of this clonotype. Its antigen is undetermined. The CDR3 is 14 amino acids. V lost 7 bases, J lost 4 bases, and 17 bases lay in between. The germline V gene has CDR1 DFQATT and CDR2 SNEGSKA (reference sequence). Regarding the study as a whole: As age increased, TCR beta diversity per million T cells fell in a roughly linear fashion.

This TCR was sampled from a man in his sixties in good health. The sample comprised blood. The chain recombines TRBV20-1 with TRBJ2-1; tentative D call: TRBD1 (6 bases). CDR3 DNA sequence: TGCAGTGGGTTGGGGGTGACAGGTTACAATGAGCAGTTCTTC. Encoded protein: CSGLGVTGYNEQFF.